Following are 32 T cell receptor beta chains from one sample sequenced in a study of identical twins. Each CDR3 protein gets one entry after TCRdb re-called the 5' RACE reads with MiXCR. This sample has around 530,000 distinct CDR3 sequences, with roughly 15% found just once. The sample was also linked to a second study, of yellow fever vaccine responses in identical twins.

The sample consisted of CD4+ T cells sorted from blood. These receptor sequences come from a woman aged 18-35 years in good health.

This clonotype was counted at least ten times. The rearrangement joins TRBV5-1 to TRBJ2-1; 8 nucleotides agree with TRBD1. In germline, CDR1 is SGHRS, CDR2 YFSETQ. J lost 5 bases, V lost 4 bases, and 8 bases had no gene match. This CDR3 contains 15 residues. CDR3 sequence: CASSLGTGNHNEQFF. CDR3 nucleotides: TGCGCCAGCAGCCTTGGGACAGGAAATCACAATGAGCAGTTCTTC. The entire variable domain, with the rest obtained from reference TRBV5-1 and TRBJ2-1, is as follows: KAGVTQTPRYLIKTRGQQVTLSCSPISGHRSVSWYQQTPGQGLQFLFEYFSETQRNKGNFPGRFSGRQFSNSRSEMNVSTLELGDSALYLCASSLGTGNHNEQFFGPGTRLTVL.

The chain carries TRBV11-2 and TRBJ2-1; TRBD2 matches at 12 bases. V gave up 0 bases and J gave up 8 bases; unmatched junction bases: 5. This CDR3 region has 16 residues. The V gene's germline CDR1 is SGHAT and CDR2 FQNNGV. CDR3 in amino acids: CASSLDLAGGGHEQFF. CDR3 DNA: TGTGCCAGCAGCTTAGATCTAGCGGGAGGGGGCCATGAGCAGTTCTTC.

V is TRBV12-3 or TRBV12-4 and J is TRBJ2-2, with D perhaps TRBD2 (5 bases). The CDR3 loop spans 15 amino acids. Deletions cut 3 bases from V and 0 bases from J, with 8 bases between. CDR3 loop: CASSFQRTNTGELFF. The CDR3 DNA is TGTGCCAGCAGTTTCCAGCGGACGAACACCGGGGAGCTGTTTTTT.

The sample holds a few counts of this clonotype. The chain couples TRBV28 to TRBJ2-4, with D possibly being TRBD2 (6 bases). Germline CDR1 reads MDHEN; CDR2 reads SYDVKM. The germline V and J ends were trimmed by 2 bases and 1 base, with 6 bases remaining between them. The CDR3 runs to 14 residues. The CDR3 is CASSLGRAKNIQYF. CDR3 in DNA: TGTGCCAGCAGTTTAGGGAGGGCCAAAAACATTCAGTACTTC.

J is TRBJ2-1 and V is TRBV11-3; TRBD2 is a possible D gene (6 bases). Deletions cut 3 bases from V and 7 bases from J, with 10 bases between. CDR3 size: 13 residues. Per the germline V gene, CDR1 is SGHNT and CDR2 is YENEEA. The chain's CDR3 is CASSFTSSNEQFF. CDR3 DNA sequence: TGTGCCAGCAGCTTTACTAGCAGTAATGAGCAGTTCTTC.

The CDR3 DNA sequence: TGTGCCAGCAGTTGGCGGGGGGCCTCTTCAGATACGCAGTATTTT. It is translated as CASSWRGASSDTQYF. The gene calls are TRBV27 and TRBJ2-3; 8 bases fit TRBD2. The CDR3 is 15 amino acids. Losses at the gene ends were 4 bases for V and 4 bases for J; bases not matched to a gene: 7. The germline V gene encodes CDR1 MNHEY and CDR2 SMNVEV (reference sequence).

J is TRBJ2-2 and V is TRBV12-3 or TRBV12-4; D possibly corresponds to TRBD2 (5 bases). The V end was cut by 3 bases, the J end by 3 bases, with 11 bases between. The CDR3 loop spans 15 amino acids. The CDR3 loop reads CASSLRLGDTGELFF. CDR3 in DNA: TGTGCCAGCAGTTTGCGACTGGGAGACACCGGGGAGCTGTTTTTT.

This chain joins TRBV29-1 and TRBJ2-7; 7 bases agree with TRBD1. The J segment lost 3 bases and the V segment lost 6 bases, leaving 8 bases of the junction unmatched. This CDR3 is 13 amino acids long. Germline V gives CDR1 SQVTM, CDR2 ANQGSEA. The CDR3 spells CSVKRDSHYEQYF. CDR3 nucleotide sequence: TGCAGCGTCAAGAGGGACAGTCACTACGAGCAGTACTTC.

This clonotype was seen repeatedly, ten times or more. In DNA, the CDR3 is TGTGCCACCGGGACTGATTGGGGCGGGGAGCTGTTTTTT. Encoded protein: CATGTDWGGELFF. The rearrangement joins TRBV24-1 to TRBJ2-2; D is possibly TRBD2 (6 bases). The V gene lost 9 bases and the J gene lost 7 bases, with 14 bases spanning the gap. From germline, CDR1 is KGHDR and CDR2 SFDVKD. The CDR3 contains 13 residues.

The chain joins TRBV14 to TRBJ1-1; D unclear. This CDR3 has 13 residues. CDR1 SGHDN and CDR2 FVKESK come from the germline V gene. Trimming removed 1 base from V and 8 bases from J, with 11 bases in between. CDR3 protein: CASSQVRATEAFF. The DNA for the CDR3 is TGTGCCAGCAGCCAAGTACGGGCAACAGAAGCTTTCTTT.

This clonotype appeared a few times. The chain couples TRBV6-1 to TRBJ2-1; 10 bases align to TRBD1. CDR1 is MNHNS, CDR2 SASEGT, per germline. The CDR3 totals 16 residues. Trimming removed 6 bases from V and 2 bases from J; junction bases left unmatched: 7. CDR3 loop: CASRDVTGGAYNEQFF. Here the CDR3 DNA reads TGTGCCAGCAGGGACGTGACAGGGGGCGCCTACAATGAGCAGTTCTTC.

In the case of this clonotype: Its ends do not fully match the called genes, so a read error is possible. The chain links TRBV7-2 to TRBJ2-3, with a possible D match to TRBD2 (5 bases). The CDR3 is made up of 16 amino acids. The V gene's germline CDR1 is SGHTA and CDR2 FQGNSA. The CDR3 DNA follows: TGTGCCAGCAGCCCGCGCCTGTCCCCTAGCAAAGATACGCAGTATTTT. This encodes CASSPRLSPSKDTQYF.

This clonotype turned up a few times. The rearrangement joins TRBV6-1 to TRBJ2-1; maybe TRBD1 (6 bases). V was cut by 6 bases and J by 4 bases, with 10 bases left in between. Germline assignment: CDR1 MNHNS and CDR2 SASEGT. CDR3 length equals 13 residues. Here the CDR3 reads CASSMDSYNEQFF. CDR3 sequence (DNA): TGTGCCAGCAGCATGGACAGTTACAATGAGCAGTTCTTC.

This clonotype was recorded a few times. This rearrangement joins TRBV7-9 to TRBJ2-5; D may be TRBD2 (6 bases). The CDR3 is 13 amino acids. Trimming left V 2 bases short and J 5 bases short, with 9 bases between. CDR1 and CDR2 (germline): SEHNR, FQNEAQ (reference sequence). CDR3 nucleotide sequence: TGTGCCAGCAGCTTACGGGAGAAGGAGACCCAGTACTTC. Its translation: CASSLREKETQYF.

This clonotype has just a few counts. The genes are TRBV12-3 or TRBV12-4 and TRBJ2-1; weak D call: TRBD2 (6 bases). This CDR3 is built from 18 residues. The V gene lost 6 bases and the J gene lost 5 bases, with 26 bases spanning the gap. CDR3 DNA sequence: TGTGCCAGCAGCCCCCTCCTCCTAGCCGGCGGGATCGACAATGAGCAGTTCTTC. Its translation: CASSPLLLAGGIDNEQFF.

V is TRBV2 and J is TRBJ2-7, with 7 nucleotides matching TRBD1. In germline, CDR1 is SNHLY, CDR2 FYNNEI. The CDR3 is 17 amino acids. Germline trimming cut 7 bases from V and 2 bases from J; bases unmatched to any gene: 17. The CDR3 protein is CASTIAQQGQGAYEQYF. DNA of the CDR3: TGTGCCAGCACTATAGCGCAGCAGGGTCAGGGGGCCTACGAGCAGTACTTC.

The CDR3 loop is CATSRDQAETQYF. CDR3 bases: TGTGCCACCAGCAGAGATCAGGCGGAGACCCAGTACTTC. The chain combines TRBV15 with TRBJ2-5; D gene unclear. Germline assignment: CDR1 LNHNV and CDR2 YYDKDF (reference sequence). V was trimmed by 0 bases and J by 5 bases, leaving 7 bases between them. This CDR3 has 13 amino acids.

The CDR3, as DNA: TGTGCCAGCTCACCATGGGTACTAGCGGGAGATCTCTACGAGCAGTACTTC. This translates into CASSPWVLAGDLYEQYF. The J gene is TRBJ2-7, the V gene TRBV18, with 11 bases aligning to TRBD2. V dropped 2 bases and J dropped 3; count of bases not matched to a gene: 9. This CDR3 spans 17 amino acids. In germline, CDR1 is KGHSH, CDR2 LQKENI.

V usage is TRBV5-6 and J usage is TRBJ2-6; weak D call: TRBD1 (5 bases). This CDR3 spans 15 amino acids. V lost 5 bases to trimming and J lost 3 bases, with 12 bases between them. Germline CDR1 is SGHDT and CDR2 is YYEEEE. In nucleotides, the CDR3 is TGTGCCAGCAGACAAGACAGAGGTGGGGCCAACGTCCTGACTTTC. Its translation is CASRQDRGGANVLTF.

The chain recombines TRBV5-1 with TRBJ2-5; 9 bases align to TRBD2. The trim removed 1 base at V and 5 bases at J, leaving 9 bases unmatched. The CDR3 is 16 residues long. Germline V gene lookup returns CDR1 SGHRS and CDR2 YFSETQ. CDR3 bases: TGCGCCAGCAGCTTGTTCGCGGGGGGGCCTCGGGAGACCCAGTACTTC. Translation gives CASSLFAGGPRETQYF.

The rearrangement uses TRBV20-1 and TRBJ1-2; 9 positions agree with TRBD1. The V segment lost 0 bases and the J segment 0 bases; nucleotides outside the gene matches: 2. From germline, CDR1 is DFQATT and CDR2 SNEGSKA (reference sequence). There are 15 residues in the CDR3. CDR3 sequence reads: CSARDGTGSNYGYTF. CDR3 bases: TGCAGTGCTAGAGATGGGACAGGGTCTAACTATGGCTACACCTTC.

This clonotype has at least ten counts. V is TRBV7-2 and J is TRBJ1-6, with D possibly TRBD1 on 6 matching bases. This CDR3 contains 14 residues. Trimming removed 1 base from V and 10 bases from J, with 11 bases in between. In germline, CDR1 is SGHTA, CDR2 FQGNSA. The CDR3 DNA is TGTGCCAGCAGCTTAGAGGGGGGTGTGTCACCCCTCCACTTT. The encoded protein is CASSLEGGVSPLHF.

The V gene is TRBV27, the J gene TRBJ2-7; TRBD2 aligns across 11 bases. This CDR3 contains 19 residues. The germline gives CDR1 MNHEY, CDR2 SMNVEV (reference sequence). V was clipped by 5 bases and J by 0 bases; unmatched bases: 15. The CDR3 sequence is CASSGRGLAAKGYSYEQYF. The CDR3 DNA is TGTGCCAGCAGTGGACGGGGACTAGCGGCTAAGGGGTACTCCTACGAGCAGTACTTC.

In its sample, this clonotype was seen many times. V usage is TRBV12-3 or TRBV12-4 and J usage is TRBJ1-1; no definite D call. This CDR3 is 13 amino acids long. The germline V and J ends were trimmed by 6 bases and 1 base, with 9 bases remaining between them. The CDR3 reads CASSFSRNTEAFF. For the CDR3, the DNA is TGTGCCAGCAGCTTCTCCAGGAACACTGAAGCTTTCTTT.

This clonotype appeared a few times. J is TRBJ2-1 and V is TRBV10-3; 10 positions agree with TRBD1. The germline V gene has CDR1 ENHRY and CDR2 SYGVKD. The trim removed 10 bases at V and 7 bases at J, leaving 7 bases unmatched. CDR3 length: 13 amino acids. The DNA for the CDR3 is TGTGCCACCGGGAGGACAGGGGGGAATGAGCAGTTCTTC. It encodes CATGRTGGNEQFF.

There are a few counts of this clonotype. The gene calls are TRBV9 and TRBJ2-1; 8 positions match TRBD1. V shed 5 bases and J 0 bases; nucleotides not matched to a gene: 13. Looked up from germline, CDR1 is SGDLS and CDR2 is YYNGEE. This CDR3 comprises 18 residues. This CDR3 is CASSYYGQGLSSYNEQFF. The CDR3, as DNA: TGTGCCAGCAGTTACTATGGACAGGGCCTCAGCTCCTACAATGAGCAGTTCTTC.

The sample holds a few counts of this clonotype. The rearrangement uses TRBV29-1 and TRBJ2-1; 12 nucleotides align to TRBD2. The CDR3 extends over 15 amino acids. Trimming took 6 bases from V and 2 from J; bases not matched to a gene: 5. In germline, CDR1 is SQVTM, CDR2 ANQGSEA. CDR3 region: CSVRTSGNAYNEQFF. The CDR3 DNA sequence: TGCAGCGTCAGGACTAGCGGGAATGCCTACAATGAGCAGTTCTTC.

This clonotype was seen only a few times. The V and J genes are TRBV5-1 and TRBJ1-2, with D unresolved. V dropped 4 bases and J dropped 5 bases, with 15 bases sitting between them. Per germline, CDR1 SGHRS and CDR2 YFSETQ. The CDR3 covers 14 residues. For the CDR3, the DNA is TGCGCCAGCAGCCCACTGAGGACGGATTATGGCTACACCTTC. This codes for CASSPLRTDYGYTF.

This clonotype showed up just a few times. The rearrangement links TRBV7-3 to TRBJ1-1, with D unclear. This CDR3 comprises 13 residues. The V and J ends lost 8 bases and 0 bases respectively, with 10 bases between them. Germline CDR1 and CDR2: SGHTA and FQGTGA. CDR3 nucleotides: TGTGCCAGCTCAGCAGCAATGAACACTGAAGCTTTCTTT. Translating it yields CASSAAMNTEAFF.

This clonotype has just a few counts. The genes are TRBV7-8 and TRBJ2-2, with TRBD2 as a possible D gene (6 bases). V lost 4 bases and J 2 bases, leaving 20 bases between the germline ends. The CDR3 is 18 amino acids. Germline V gene sequence: CDR1 SGHVS, CDR2 FQNEAQ. In DNA, the CDR3 is TGTGCCAGCAGCTCACCTGGGACCCGGGGGTCAAACACCGGGGAGCTGTTTTTT. It yields the protein CASSSPGTRGSNTGELFF.

The chain couples TRBV6-2 or TRBV6-3 to TRBJ2-1, with 14 bases matching TRBD2. The CDR3 is made up of 20 amino acids. Germline trimming cut 10 bases from V and 1 base from J; bases unmatched to any gene: 18. Germline V gene sequence: CDR1 MNHEY, CDR2 SVGEGT. In DNA form, the CDR3 reads TGTGCCACCAAGGGGCTACCGGGACTAGCGGGAGAAGGATCCTACAATGAGCAGTTCTTC. This sequence encodes CATKGLPGLAGEGSYNEQFF.

This clonotype has a count of ten or more. The chain employs TRBV10-3 and TRBJ2-5; possible D gene TRBD2, 5 bases. The CDR3 is 12 amino acids. CDR1 and CDR2 (germline): ENHRY, SYGVKD. Trimming cost V 6 bases and J 5 bases, with 10 bases left between them. In DNA, the CDR3 is TGTGCCATCAGAGGAGGATGGGAGACCCAGTACTTC. This encodes CAIRGGWETQYF.